The 23 T cell receptor beta chains reported below all come from one sample, sequenced in a study of T cell responses to AZD1222 COVID-19 vaccine (dated by TCRdb to about 2021). Sample time point, as interpreted from the label and publication: baseline before first vaccination. The protocol used for the library was the immunoSEQ multiplex PCR assay. As stored in TCRdb, this immuneACCESS dataset retains in-frame rearrangements with V and J assigned. A fraction of the clones does not appear; measured against another copy, unresolved V genes explain less than half of the discrepancy, and the remainder lacks a known reason. In all, the sample holds 150,000 to 200,000 clones, and around 90% of those were seen once. The ten largest clones add up to 2.6% of the sample. This specimen consisted of peripheral blood, obtained on day 0 of AZD1222 vaccination. Receptors were obtained from an adult in good health.

The chain joins TRBV6-6 to TRBJ2-4; a weak D match, TRBD2 (6 bases). V dropped 7 bases and J dropped 0 bases, with 13 bases sitting between them. CDR1 and CDR2 (germline): MNHNY, SVGAGI (reference sequence). CDR3 length: 15 amino acids. The CDR3 loop is CASTPRGVAKNIQYF. As DNA, the CDR3 is TGTGCCAGCACCCCCCGCGGGGTAGCCAAAAACATTCAGTACTTC.

CDR3 protein: CASHERGSNQPQHF. Here the CDR3 DNA reads TGTGCCAGCCACGAGCGGGGTAGCAATCAGCCCCAGCATTTT. This chain connects TRBV28 to TRBJ1-5; unclear D gene. The V end lost 8 bases, the J end lost 0 bases, and 11 bases lay between the germline ends. The CDR3 is 14 residues long. Germline-derived CDR1 and CDR2 are MDHEN and SYDVKM.

The V call is TRBV11-2, the J call TRBJ1-1, with TRBD1 matching 9 bases. This CDR3 region has 14 residues. The trim removed 5 bases at V and 4 bases at J, leaving 5 bases unmatched. CDR1 and CDR2 (germline): SGHAT, FQNNGV. The CDR3 DNA reads as TGTGCCAGCAGCAGACAGGGGGTTGCCACTGAAGCTTTCTTT. This translates into CASSRQGVATEAFF.

The V and J genes are TRBV30 and TRBJ1-2; TRBD1 matches 7 bases. Trimming removed 1 base from V and 5 bases from J; junction bases left unmatched: 4. The CDR3 has 13 residues. Germline V gene lookup returns CDR1 GTSNPN and CDR2 SVGIG (reference sequence). The DNA for the CDR3 is TGTGCCTGGAGTGGTACAGGGGCGTATGGCTACACCTTC. This encodes CAWSGTGAYGYTF. The entire variable domain, with the rest obtained from reference TRBV30 and TRBJ1-2, is as follows: SQTIHQWPATLVQPVGSPLSLECTVEGTSNPNLYWYRQAAGRGLQLLFYSVGIGQISSEVPQNLSASRPQDRQFILSSKKLLLSDSGFYLCAWSGTGAYGYTFGSGTRLTVV.

CDR3 sequence reads: CASRALVGNQPQHF. CDR3 in DNA: TGTGCCAGCAGGGCACTGGTGGGCAATCAGCCCCAGCATTTT. This sequence joins TRBV2 and TRBJ1-5; D is ambiguous. Germline values: CDR1 SNHLY, CDR2 FYNNEI. The CDR3 extends over 14 amino acids. V was shortened by 6 bases and J by 2 bases, with 11 bases between the two germline ends.

The chain links TRBV11-2 to TRBJ2-7, with TRBD1 matching over 7 bases. The germline V gene encodes CDR1 SGHAT and CDR2 FQNNGV. V lost 5 bases and J lost 4; bases outside the gene matches: 11. The CDR3 loop spans 15 amino acids. The CDR3 DNA follows: TGTGCCAGCAGCCAAACAGGGGATGGATCTTACGAGCAGTACTTC. Translated: CASSQTGDGSYEQYF.

J is TRBJ1-3 and V is TRBV9, with a tentative D call TRBD1 (5 bases). Trimming removed 0 bases from V and 0 bases from J, with 10 bases in between. CDR1 and CDR2 (germline): SGDLS, YYNGEE. The length of the CDR3 is 16 residues. CDR3 nucleotide sequence: TGTGCCAGCAGCGTAGCGGAGGGGCCCTCTGGAAACACCATATATTTT. Its protein is CASSVAEGPSGNTIYF.

This chain connects TRBV6-4 to TRBJ2-3; 7 nucleotides match TRBD2. The germline CDR1 and CDR2 sequences are MRHNA and SNTAGT. Trimming took 6 bases from V and 3 from J; bases not matched to a gene: 6. The CDR3 contains 14 residues. The CDR3 here is CASSASGTTDTQYF. In nucleotides, the CDR3 is TGTGCCAGCAGCGCGAGCGGGACTACAGATACGCAGTATTTT.

The chain employs TRBV7-2 and TRBJ2-7, with D possibly matching TRBD1 (5 bases). Deletions cut 1 base from V and 2 bases from J, with 24 bases between. The CDR3 loop spans 19 amino acids. CDR1 is SGHTA, CDR2 FQGNSA, per germline. As DNA, the CDR3 is TGTGCCAGCAGCTTAGTTTCCCACTGGACAACCTCTTTACCCTACGAGCAGTACTTC. This encodes CASSLVSHWTTSLPYEQYF.

The chain has TRBV18 and TRBJ2-4, with D perhaps matching TRBD1 (6 bases). Germline-derived CDR1 and CDR2 are KGHSH and LQKENI. The CDR3 has 15 residues. Trimming removed 1 base at V and 7 bases at J, with 14 bases between. CDR3 loop: CASSPQTGTVNIQYF. The CDR3 coding sequence is TGTGCCAGCTCACCACAAACAGGGACCGTGAACATTCAGTACTTC.

The chain joins TRBV7-9 to TRBJ1-1; 9 nucleotides match TRBD1. CDR3 length: 15 residues. Losses at the gene ends were 5 bases for V and 4 bases for J; bases not matched to a gene: 8. Germline CDR1 SEHNR, CDR2 FQNEAQ (reference sequence). The CDR3 DNA sequence: TGTGCCAGCAGCCCACAGACAGGGGGAGGCACTGAAGCTTTCTTT. This gives the protein CASSPQTGGGTEAFF.

This clone was counted a few times. The genes are TRBV28 and TRBJ1-2, with D possibly TRBD1 on 5 matching bases. Germline CDR1 MDHEN, CDR2 SYDVKM. This CDR3 is 16 amino acids long. With 3 bases removed from V and 4 bases from J, the gap between germline ends came to 18 bases. The CDR3 DNA sequence: TGTGCCAGCAGTTTCGGCTCAGGGCCCCAAGGCTATGGCTACACCTTC. Translation: CASSFGSGPQGYGYTF.

DNA for the CDR3: TGTGCCAGCTCACTTATAAGGACTAGCGGGGGTCTCTCCGAGCAGTACTTC. It yields the protein CASSLIRTSGGLSEQYF. The rearrangement links TRBV18 to TRBJ2-7; 13 bases agree with TRBD2. There are 17 residues in the CDR3. V lost 4 bases, J lost 6 bases, and 12 bases stayed unmatched. Per germline, CDR1 KGHSH and CDR2 LQKENI.

This clone was seen a few times. The CDR3 is CASSPGSGKNSPLHF. The CDR3 nucleotides are TGTGCCAGCAGCCCCGGCTCGGGGAAGAATTCACCCCTCCACTTT. The gene calls are TRBV9 and TRBJ1-6; D remains ambiguous. Per the germline V gene, CDR1 is SGDLS and CDR2 is YYNGEE. The CDR3 totals 15 residues. Trimming removed 4 bases from V and 7 bases from J, with 15 bases in between.

CDR3: CASSQAGSADTQYF. Written as DNA, the CDR3 is TGCGCCAGCAGCCAAGCGGGATCCGCAGATACGCAGTATTTT. The genes are TRBV4-1 and TRBJ2-3; perhaps TRBD2 as D (5 bases). Germline CDR1 reads MGHRA; CDR2 reads YSYEKL. V was trimmed by 1 base and J by 4 bases, leaving 9 bases between them. There are 14 residues in the CDR3.

The chain has TRBV6-5 and TRBJ2-7; 9 bases map to TRBD2. The CDR3 extends over 16 amino acids. Germline values: CDR1 MNHEY, CDR2 SVGAGI. J gave up 6 bases and V 0 bases, and 9 bases lay outside the gene matches. CDR3 sequence (DNA): TGTGCCAGCAGTTACTCGAAACGCGGGAGGGCCGGCGAGCAGTACTTC. Its protein product is CASSYSKRGRAGEQYF.

The V call is TRBV4-2, the J call TRBJ2-5, with D perhaps being TRBD1 or TRBD2 (6 bases each). This CDR3 spans 17 amino acids. V was pared by 0 bases and J by 5 bases, with 19 bases between. Germline V gene sequence: CDR1 LGHNA, CDR2 YNFKEQ. Here the CDR3 DNA reads TGTGCCAGCAGCCAAGATTTTGGACTACCCCAGGGGGAGACCCAGTACTTC. Encoded protein: CASSQDFGLPQGETQYF.

The rearrangement uses TRBV2 and TRBJ1-6; possible D gene TRBD1, 5 bases. Trimming stripped 4 bases from V and 10 bases from J, with 17 bases between. Looked up from germline, CDR1 is SNHLY and CDR2 is FYNNEI. The CDR3 contains 15 residues. The CDR3 loop reads CASSVSMGPESPLHF. The CDR3 DNA sequence: TGTGCCAGCAGTGTTAGTATGGGGCCAGAGTCACCCCTCCACTTT.

V is TRBV6-1 and J is TRBJ1-2; the match to TRBD1 covers 8 bases. Germline V gene data show CDR1 as MNHNS and CDR2 as SASEGT. The CDR3 loop spans 15 amino acids. V shed 1 base and J 8 bases; nucleotides not matched to a gene: 9. The CDR3 is CASSEGRTGIAGYTF. The CDR3 DNA reads TGTGCCAGCAGTGAAGGGCGGACAGGGATAGCGGGCTACACCTTC.

The rearrangement joins TRBV2 to TRBJ1-1, with D unclear. CDR1 SNHLY and CDR2 FYNNEI come from the germline V gene. CDR3 length: 13 residues. V gave up 7 bases and J gave up 1 base, with 10 bases separating them. The CDR3: CASTQGQNTEAFF. CDR3 bases: TGTGCCAGCACGCAAGGGCAGAACACTGAAGCTTTCTTT.

The CDR3 bases are TGTGCCAGCAGTCCCACGAGGGCCCTCACTGAAGCTTTCTTT. Translation gives CASSPTRALTEAFF. This sequence joins TRBV27 and TRBJ1-1; D not resolved. The CDR3 totals 14 residues. The germline gives CDR1 MNHEY, CDR2 SMNVEV (reference sequence). Trimming removed 5 bases from V and 4 bases from J, with 14 bases in between.

This clone appeared once. The rearrangement links TRBV9 to TRBJ1-4, with TRBD1 matching over 8 bases. V gave up 2 bases and J gave up 7 bases; unmatched junction bases: 4. This CDR3 comprises 14 residues. CDR1 and CDR2 from the germline V gene are SGDLS and YYNGEE. The CDR3 DNA reads TGTGCCAGCAGCGTTGACAGGGGAGGTGAAAAACTGTTTTTT. This codes for CASSVDRGGEKLFF.

The chain joins TRBV19 to TRBJ1-1; 10 nucleotides match TRBD1. Germline V gene data show CDR1 as LNHDA and CDR2 as SQIVND (reference sequence). The ends lost 4 bases at V and 4 bases at J; junction bases unmatched: 9. This CDR3 has 16 residues. The CDR3 is CASSTRDRGHGTEAFF. The CDR3 DNA sequence: TGTGCCAGTAGTACGAGAGACAGGGGGCACGGCACTGAAGCTTTCTTT.